Listed below are T cell receptor beta chains from one sample, sequenced in a study of T cell responses to AZD1222 COVID-19 vaccine. Repertoires were generated with immunoSEQ multiplex PCR, while TCRdb's copy carries only in-frame clones and drops some. The repertoire holds 100,000 to 110,000 clones, with around 90% as singletons. The material sequenced was peripheral blood, taken on day 0 of AZD1222 vaccination. The receptors here all came from an adult in good health. CDR3s leave out the opening cysteine and the closing phenylalanine or tryptophan. The order of the fields is J gene, V gene, CDR3 protein.

J: TRBJ1-1; V: TRBV5-1; CDR3: ASSYGRDTEAF
J: TRBJ1-2; V: TRBV10-3; CDR3: AISEDGVGGRRQGYT
J: TRBJ2-7; V: TRBV10-1; CDR3: ASSEPGQGVDEQY
J: TRBJ2-1; V: TRBV6-1; CDR3: ASSEALVDYNEQF
J: TRBJ2-1; V: TRBV27; CDR3: ASSPRTGRYNEQF
J: TRBJ2-1; V: TRBV6-2/TRBV6-3; CDR3: ASSRRDVISLNYNEQF
J: TRBJ2-3; V: TRBV19; CDR3: ASSRRELPGDTQY
J: TRBJ2-5; V: TRBV29-1; CDR3: SVASRQETQY
J: TRBJ1-6; V: TRBV2; CDR3: ASSEVGDNSPLH
J: TRBJ1-1; V: TRBV7-3; CDR3: ASSRGENTEAF
J: TRBJ1-5; V: TRBV19; CDR3: ASSMALWGNQPQH
J: TRBJ1-4; V: TRBV28; CDR3: ASSTPAATNEKLF
J: TRBJ1-1; V: TRBV5-6; CDR3: ASSSTQGTEAF
J: TRBJ2-1; V: TRBV28; CDR3: ASSSWVTGVHGEQF
J: TRBJ1-1; V: TRBV27; CDR3: ASSMYPGKNTEAF
J: TRBJ2-1; V: TRBV28; CDR3: ASSSPGLLRQF
J: TRBJ1-1; V: TRBV6-1; CDR3: ASSEFVSPWTEAF
J: TRBJ2-1; V: TRBV4-1; CDR3: ASSQRVSYNEQF
J: TRBJ2-7; V: TRBV9; CDR3: ASSRIEVYEQY
J: TRBJ2-1; V: TRBV5-1; CDR3: ASSWGEGYNEQF
J: TRBJ2-7; V: TRBV7-8; CDR3: ASSPRQVLSYEQY
J: TRBJ2-5; V: TRBV3-1/TRBV3-2; CDR3: ASSQDLLGLAGQETQY
J: TRBJ1-1; V: TRBV28; CDR3: ASTDTKGEAF
J: TRBJ2-4; V: TRBV4-1; CDR3: ASSQDIERDGNIQY
J: TRBJ1-2; V: TRBV27; CDR3: ASSLNIGTAYGYT
J: TRBJ2-7; V: TRBV27; CDR3: ASSAKLGAYEQY
J: TRBJ1-1; V: TRBV30; CDR3: AGNRGPTEAF
J: TRBJ1-3; V: TRBV9; CDR3: ASSPRTAGNTIY
J: TRBJ2-1; V: TRBV4-1; CDR3: ATRGYNEQF
J: TRBJ1-5; V: TRBV5-8; CDR3: ASRPTQDPYSNQPQH
J: TRBJ2-3; V: TRBV7-6; CDR3: ASSLTSLAGGDTQY
J: TRBJ2-1; V: TRBV10-2; CDR3: ASSGFTYNEQF
J: TRBJ2-1; V: TRBV10-3; CDR3: AISESQGAYNEQF
J: TRBJ2-1; V: TRBV13; CDR3: ASSTRGYNEQF
J: TRBJ2-5; V: TRBV18; CDR3: ASSPDIQETQY
J: TRBJ1-2; V: TRBV6-5; CDR3: ASSYSRRYGYT
J: TRBJ2-1; V: TRBV15; CDR3: ATSRGGSSYNEQF
J: TRBJ1-1; V: TRBV30; CDR3: AWSWAAGQGATEAF
J: TRBJ1-3; V: TRBV2; CDR3: ASSEFPHSFGNTIY
J: TRBJ2-3; V: TRBV6-5; CDR3: ASSLQGRHTDTQY
J: TRBJ2-1; V: TRBV18; CDR3: ASSPPGQGPLNEQF
J: TRBJ2-7; V: TRBV11-2; CDR3: ASRGKIYEQY
J: TRBJ2-5; V: TRBV3-1/TRBV3-2; CDR3: ASKGLAVETQY
J: TRBJ1-1; V: TRBV6-6; CDR3: ASSSYKDTEAF
J: TRBJ2-7; V: TRBV3-1/TRBV3-2; CDR3: ASSQALPGTSESYEQY
J: TRBJ2-1; V: TRBV27; CDR3: ASNQRENRLEQF
J: TRBJ1-1; V: TRBV27; CDR3: ASSLDRGQTEAF
J: TRBJ1-2; V: TRBV28; CDR3: ASSSNGGGRSYGYT
J: TRBJ1-6; V: TRBV5-1; CDR3: ASSLAQAGPGQGRSPLH
J: TRBJ2-1; V: TRBV6-4; CDR3: ASSDYTVQF
J: TRBJ2-7; V: TRBV5-5; CDR3: ASTIDREDYEQY
J: TRBJ1-2; V: TRBV29-1; CDR3: SVEDLGGEVGGYT
J: TRBJ1-1; V: TRBV11-1; CDR3: ASSSGLTNTEAF
J: TRBJ2-2; V: TRBV5-1; CDR3: ASSLVPGSNTGELF
J: TRBJ1-1; V: TRBV24-1; CDR3: ATSDSRGGNTEAF